This TCR beta chain was identified during a study of regulatory T cells in long-lasting Graves disease. Sample time point: persistent/refractory GD, antithyroid drugs over 5 years with positive TRAb. Researchers made the TCR library from RNA that was extracted from PBMCs. The CDR3 spans 12 residues. Trimming shortened V by 3 bases and J by 7 bases, and 8 bases separated the two germline ends. Germline V gene lookup returns CDR1 SGHDT and CDR2 YYEEEE. With iRepertoire HTBI primers and Arm-PCR of CDR3 regions, TCR beta libraries were built. Using its own MiXCR run on the multiplex PCR reads, TCRdb lists one record per CDR3 protein. This sample has fewer than 400,000 distinct CDR3 sequences, with under 25% found just once. A single count supports this clonotype. What it recognizes is unknown. General study findings and limits: Persistent disease samples used TRBV28, TRBJ1-2 and TRBJ2-5 preferentially.

The chain has TRBV5-6 and TRBJ1-5; D is ambiguous. The sequence derives from a female donor with Graves disease. The sequencing here drew on peripheral blood mononuclear cells (PBMCs), taken when the disease was refractory, from a patient treated with antithyroid drugs. CDR3 DNA: TGTGCCAGCAGCTGGGGTACGCAGCCCCAGCATTTT. This sequence encodes CASSWGTQPQHF.